The source of this T cell receptor (beta chain) is a study of blood T cell repertoires in COVID-19. For the study at large: Some COVID-19 samples were acute and others convalescent; all came from the United States, Italy and Spain. PBMCs, B-cell-depleted T cells, or T cells provided the cDNA or gDNA that made up the material.

This clone was observed a single time. Original methodology: Reference gene primer amplification gave estimated nucleated cell counts. Generated by immunoSEQ multiplex PCR, the TCRdb table keeps only in-frame clones and is missing some. The D gene and trimming were derived from the DNA, and the V and J assignments and clone size from that table. The sample has 25,000 to 30,000 clones, 70% to 90% seen once. Sequenced material: peripheral blood. This sequence originates from a human donor in a cohort sampled during active COVID-19.

The CDR3 nucleotides read TGTGCCATCAGTGTAGGGGGGGATTACAATGAGCAGTTCTTC. It specifies CAISVGGDYNEQFF. The V gene is TRBV10-3, the J gene TRBJ2-1; TRBD2 is a possible D gene (7 bases). CDR3 length: 14 residues. V shed 4 bases and J shed 4 bases, with 11 bases lying between them. Germline V CDR1 and CDR2: ENHRY, SYGVKD.